The next 30 T cell receptor beta chains were all read from a single sample in a study of T cells in Graves' hyperthyroidism and ophthalmopathy. TCR beta CDR3 regions were amplified from RNA transcripts. The HTBI primer set was used in a first-round RT-PCR of the TCR CDR3. TCRdb reprocessed the multiplex PCR reads via MiXCR and lists one record per CDR3 protein. This sample carries hundreds of thousands of distinct CDR3 sequences, roughly 40% of them seen once, and the ten largest clones take around 9.3%. Sequencing input: blood. The receptors originated from a man between 18 and 35 years old with Graves' hyperthyroidism.

The chain couples TRBV2 to TRBJ1-5; D gene ambiguous. The V and J ends lost 6 bases and 10 bases respectively, with 19 bases between them. This CDR3 is built from 14 residues. From germline, CDR1 is SNHLY and CDR2 FYNNEI. CDR3 residues: CASRVGTVGRPQHF. DNA of the CDR3: TGTGCCAGCAGGGTGGGTACCGTTGGGCGCCCCCAGCATTTT.

At least ten counts were recorded for this clonotype. V usage is TRBV2 and J usage is TRBJ1-1; no definite D call. CDR1 and CDR2 (germline): SNHLY, FYNNEI. V gave up 8 bases and J gave up 1 base, with 11 bases separating them. The CDR3 spans 13 residues. For the CDR3, the DNA is TGTGCCAGCTCAGTATCAGCGAACACTGAAGCTTTCTTT. Translation: CASSVSANTEAFF.

Comments on this clonotype: A much more abundant neighbour one base away suggests this may be a read error. This chain links TRBV5-8 with TRBJ1-6, with D possibly matching TRBD1 (6 bases). Germline V CDR1 and CDR2: SGHTS, YDEGEE. The CDR3 runs to 14 residues. V was cut by 4 bases and J by 5 bases, with 10 bases left in between. The CDR3 DNA follows: TGTGCCAGCAGCCAAGGACAGCATAATTCACCCCTCCACTTT. It yields the protein CASSQGQHNSPLHF.

This clonotype was seen a single time. The DNA for the CDR3 is TGTGCCAGCAGCCAAGATCAAGGCCACTCCGCCTACGAGCAGTACTTC. This encodes CASSQDQGHSAYEQYF. The chain joins TRBV7-9 to TRBJ2-7; D is unresolved. Trimming took off 5 bases at V and 2 bases at J, with 19 bases between the two ends. The CDR3 loop spans 16 amino acids. CDR1 and CDR2 from the germline V gene are SEHNR and FQNEAQ (reference sequence).

This clonotype was observed many times. This chain links TRBV14 with TRBJ2-7; D may be TRBD1 (5 bases). In germline, CDR1 is SGHDN, CDR2 FVKESK. V was cut by 0 bases and J by 2 bases, with 11 bases left in between. This CDR3 has 15 residues. Written as DNA, the CDR3 is TGTGCCAGCAGCCAAGATGGAACAGGCGCCTACGAGCAGTACTTC. It codes for CASSQDGTGAYEQYF.

Details on this clonotype: It may be a read error: a sequence one base away is much more abundant. The chain is built from TRBV19 and TRBJ1-3; perhaps TRBD1 as D (6 bases). V lost 5 bases to trimming and J lost 0 bases, with 14 bases between them. Germline-derived CDR1 and CDR2 are LNHDA and SQIVND (reference sequence). This CDR3 is built from 16 residues. The CDR3 region has the DNA TGTGCCAGTAGTCCTTGGACAGTCGGCTCTGGAAACACCATATATTTT. The encoded protein is CASSPWTVGSGNTIYF. Using reference TRBV19 and TRBJ1-3 for the parts outside the CDR3, the full variable domain is DGGITQSPKYLFRKEGQNVTLSCEQNLNHDAMYWYRQDPGQGLRLIYYSQIVNDFQKGDIAEGYSVSREKKESFPLTVTSAQKNPTAFYLCASSPWTVGSGNTIYFGEGSWLTVV.

This clonotype was recorded many times. The chain couples TRBV29-1 to TRBJ2-7; 8 bases agree with TRBD2. The V segment lost 6 bases and the J segment 2 bases; nucleotides outside the gene matches: 9. This CDR3 comprises 14 residues. The V gene's germline CDR1 is SQVTM and CDR2 ANQGSEA. The chain's CDR3 is CSVSPGTSTYEQYF. The CDR3 nucleotides read TGCAGCGTGTCTCCCGGGACTAGTACCTACGAGCAGTACTTC.

This clonotype was picked up a small number of times. The genes are TRBV29-1 and TRBJ2-2; 7 bases line up with TRBD2. With V trimmed by 6 bases and J by 8 bases, 3 bases remained unmatched. The germline gives CDR1 SQVTM, CDR2 ANQGSEA. The CDR3 runs to 11 residues. The CDR3 DNA reads TGCAGCGTGGGGGAGGGGGGGGAGCTGTTTTTT. Protein product: CSVGEGGELFF.

This clonotype has ten or more counts. The chain employs TRBV5-5 and TRBJ1-2; tentative D call: TRBD1 (5 bases). The germline V gene has CDR1 SGHKS and CDR2 YYEKEE (reference sequence). The CDR3 spans 15 residues. Trimming cost V 2 bases and J 8 bases, with 19 bases left between them. The CDR3, as DNA: TGTGCCAGCAGCTTCTCGCCGGGGGGAGGCTCCGGCTACACCTTC. Its protein is CASSFSPGGGSGYTF.

The chain links TRBV11-2 to TRBJ1-3, with D possibly being TRBD1 (6 bases). The germline V and J ends were trimmed by 4 bases and 2 bases, with 12 bases remaining between them. The CDR3 contains 15 residues. CDR1 is SGHAT, CDR2 FQNNGV, per germline. The CDR3 sequence is CASSSPGQTGNTIYF. DNA for the CDR3: TGTGCCAGCAGCTCGCCCGGACAGACTGGAAACACCATATATTTT.

This clonotype was counted ten times or more. This chain joins TRBV9 and TRBJ1-4; 9 bases are shared with TRBD1. V shed 4 bases, J shed 8 bases, and the junction held 6 bases outside the gene matches. Germline lookup yields CDR1 SGDLS and CDR2 YYNGEE. The CDR3 has 14 residues. This CDR3 is CASSSDRGGEKLFF. The CDR3 nucleotides read TGTGCCAGCAGCTCGGACAGGGGAGGAGAAAAACTGTTTTTT.

This clonotype was found many times. The V gene is TRBV5-1, the J gene TRBJ2-7, with TRBD1 matching 9 bases. In germline, CDR1 is SGHRS, CDR2 YFSETQ. This CDR3 is built from 14 residues. V lost 5 bases to trimming and J lost 2 bases; unmatched junction nucleotides: 5. The DNA for the CDR3 is TGCGCCAGCAGAAGCGGGACAGGGCCCTACGAGCAGTACTTC. Encoded protein: CASRSGTGPYEQYF.

V and J are TRBV12-3 or TRBV12-4 and TRBJ2-7, with D unresolved. This CDR3 region has 11 residues. Trimming cost V 8 bases and J 6 bases, with 11 bases left between them. The CDR3 loop is CASASGIEQYF. As DNA, the CDR3 is TGTGCCAGCGCCTCTGGGATCGAGCAGTACTTC.

Notes on this clonotype: This may arise from a read error, as a much more abundant clone is one base away. No conserved phenylalanine or tryptophan is present at the end of the CDR3, so a read error is the likely explanation. The chain has TRBV15 and TRBJ1-1; D remains unclear. Trimming cost V 0 bases and J 1 base, with 12 bases left between them. The V gene's germline CDR1 is LNHNV and CDR2 YYDKDF (reference sequence). There are 16 residues in the CDR3. CDR3 loop: CATSRDHRRPNTEAFL. The CDR3 DNA reads as TGTGCCACCAGCAGAGATCACCGGAGACCGAACACTGAAGCTTTCCTT.

The V and J genes are TRBV2 and TRBJ1-1, with 11 nucleotides matching TRBD1. CDR3 length: 15 amino acids. Trimming took 8 bases from V and 6 from J; bases not matched to a gene: 11. Germline V gives CDR1 SNHLY, CDR2 FYNNEI. The CDR3 sequence: CASSPDRGRKAEAFF. The CDR3 nucleotides read TGTGCCAGCTCACCGGACAGGGGGCGGAAGGCTGAAGCTTTCTTT.

This clonotype was detected many times. The rearrangement uses TRBV10-3 and TRBJ1-2, with D unclear. Trimming cost V 0 bases and J 4 bases, with 18 bases left between them. Germline V gives CDR1 ENHRY, CDR2 SYGVKD. This CDR3 has 17 residues. In DNA, the CDR3 is TGTGCCATCAGTGAGTCGGTGGTCCGGAGTGCCGTCTATGGCTACACCTTC. It translates to CAISESVVRSAVYGYTF.

This chain uses TRBV14 with TRBJ1-5; D is unresolved. The CDR3 runs 14 residues. Germline CDR1 is SGHDN and CDR2 is FVKESK. Trimming took off 1 base at V and 2 bases at J, with 6 bases between the two ends. This chain's CDR3 is CASSQAKGNQPQHF. The CDR3 DNA reads TGTGCCAGCAGCCAAGCTAAGGGCAATCAGCCCCAGCATTTT.

CDR3 in DNA: TGTGCCAGTAGTATAGGAGGGACAGGAGCTTTCTTT. Translating it yields CASSIGGTGAFF. This chain uses TRBV19 with TRBJ1-1; 8 nucleotides agree with TRBD1. The germline V gene has CDR1 LNHDA and CDR2 SQIVND (reference sequence). The J segment lost 10 bases and the V segment lost 1 base, leaving 2 bases of the junction unmatched. The CDR3 runs to 12 residues. Full variable domain (rest looked up from reference TRBV19 and TRBJ1-1): DGGITQSPKYLFRKEGQNVTLSCEQNLNHDAMYWYRQDPGQGLRLIYYSQIVNDFQKGDIAEGYSVSREKKESFPLTVTSAQKNPTAFYLCASSIGGTGAFFGQGTRLTVV.

This rearrangement joins TRBV29-1 to TRBJ1-4, with D possibly being TRBD1 (5 bases). V lost 3 bases and J 15 bases, leaving 11 bases between the germline ends. Per the germline V gene, CDR1 is SQVTM and CDR2 is ANQGSEA. The CDR3 has 10 residues. The DNA for the CDR3 is TGCAGCGTTGAGACCGGGACGTTGTTTTTT. It is translated as CSVETGTLFF.

This clonotype has ten or more counts. V usage is TRBV7-9 and J usage is TRBJ1-1, with D uncertain. Germline CDR1 is SEHNR and CDR2 is FQNEAQ (reference sequence). V lost 1 base and J lost 0, with 9 bases in between. CDR3 length: 15 residues. The CDR3 region has the DNA TGTGCCAGCAGCTTAGATCTGGGAATGAACACTGAAGCTTTCTTT. It codes for CASSLDLGMNTEAFF. The complete variable domain, with remaining parts taken from reference TRBV7-9 and TRBJ1-1, reads DTGVSQNPRHKITKRGQNVTFRCDPISEHNRLYWYRQTLGQGPEFLTYFQNEAQLEKSRLLSDRFSAERPKGSFSTLEIQRTEQGDSAMYLCASSLDLGMNTEAFFGQGTRLTVV.

The chain is built from TRBV19 and TRBJ1-4; possibly TRBD1 for D (6 bases). The CDR3 runs 15 residues. Germline V gives CDR1 LNHDA, CDR2 SQIVND (reference sequence). V was cut by 3 bases and J by 8 bases, with 16 bases left in between. CDR3 bases: TGTGCCAGTAGTATCGTGGGGGCTACCGAAGAAAAACTGTTTTTT. It yields the protein CASSIVGATEEKLFF.

This clonotype was seen many times. V usage is TRBV7-9 and J usage is TRBJ1-4; D gene ambiguous. CDR1 and CDR2 from the germline V gene are SEHNR and FQNEAQ (reference sequence). The CDR3 extends over 15 amino acids. The V end lost 3 bases, the J end lost 8 bases, and 16 bases lay between the germline ends. CDR3 residues: CASSLAGSWGEKLFF. The CDR3 nucleotides are TGTGCCAGCAGCTTGGCGGGGAGCTGGGGAGAAAAACTGTTTTTT.

The chain uses TRBV29-1 and TRBJ2-6; D remains ambiguous. This CDR3 has 16 amino acids. V shed 3 bases and J shed 0 bases, with 12 bases lying between them. In germline, CDR1 is SQVTM, CDR2 ANQGSEA. CDR3 DNA: TGCAGCGTTGAGGTCTGGACGGTCTCTGGGGCCAACGTCCTGACTTTC. Encoded protein: CSVEVWTVSGANVLTF. The full variable domain, in which reference TRBV29-1 and TRBJ2-6 provide the parts outside the CDR3, is SAVISQKPSRDICQRGTSLTIQCQVDSQVTMMFWYRQQPGQSLTLIATANQGSEATYESGFVIDKFPISRPNLTFSTLTVSNMSPEDSSIYLCSVEVWTVSGANVLTFGAGSRLTVL.

Only a few counts were recorded for this clonotype. This chain joins TRBV12-3 or TRBV12-4 and TRBJ1-1; D is unclear. Trimming removed 1 base from V and 7 bases from J, with 10 bases in between. The CDR3 totals 13 residues. The CDR3 region is CASSLGLGVEAFF. The CDR3 DNA is TGTGCCAGCAGTTTAGGTTTGGGAGTTGAAGCTTTCTTT.

The chain links TRBV20-1 to TRBJ1-6, with TRBD1 matching 10 bases. Germline CDR1 is DFQATT and CDR2 is SNEGSKA (reference sequence). The CDR3 length is 15 residues. Trimming took 6 bases from V and 5 from J; bases not matched to a gene: 7. The CDR3 DNA reads as TGCAGTGCAAGACGACAGGGGGCGGATAATTCACCCCTCCACTTT. Amino acids: CSARRQGADNSPLHF.

This clonotype was counted ten times or more. The chain recombines TRBV9 with TRBJ1-2; D remains unclear. CDR3 length: 15 amino acids. The ends were cut back, 0 bases at V and 6 bases at J, with 15 bases in the middle. The germline V gene encodes CDR1 SGDLS and CDR2 YYNGEE. The CDR3 region has the DNA TGTGCCAGCAGCGTAGAAGGGAACGGAGCAAATGGCTACACCTTC. It codes for CASSVEGNGANGYTF.

In its sample, this clonotype was seen many times. This rearrangement joins TRBV12-3 or TRBV12-4 to TRBJ1-1; 8 bases are shared with TRBD1. CDR3 length: 13 amino acids. Losses at the gene ends were 4 bases for V and 5 bases for J; bases not matched to a gene: 3. CDR3 loop: CASSSNRGTEAFF. In DNA form, the CDR3 reads TGTGCCAGCAGTTCCAACAGGGGGACTGAAGCTTTCTTT.

This clonotype was recorded at least ten times. The gene calls are TRBV2 and TRBJ1-4; no clear D gene. Trimming removed 0 bases at V and 8 bases at J, with 16 bases between. This CDR3 contains 16 residues. The germline V gene encodes CDR1 SNHLY and CDR2 FYNNEI. In DNA form, the CDR3 reads TGTGCCAGCAGTGAAGCGTACGCGGCCTTAAGCGAAAAACTGTTTTTT. Protein product: CASSEAYAALSEKLFF.

This clonotype has more than one count but fewer than ten. This chain uses TRBV19 with TRBJ2-7, with 9 nucleotides matching TRBD2. The CDR3 has 14 residues. Germline V gene data show CDR1 as LNHDA and CDR2 as SQIVND (reference sequence). The junction had 4 bases not matched to a gene; V was cut back by 4 bases and J by 3 bases. Here the CDR3 reads CASSTSGIIYEQYF. The CDR3 nucleotides are TGTGCCAGTAGTACTAGCGGGATAATCTACGAGCAGTACTTC.

The chain combines TRBV4-2 with TRBJ1-2; D unresolved. V lost 0 bases, J lost 0 bases, and 8 bases lay in between. The germline gives CDR1 LGHNA, CDR2 YNFKEQ. The CDR3 spans 15 residues. The CDR3 sequence is CASSQDGSTNYGYTF. CDR3 DNA sequence: TGTGCCAGCAGCCAAGATGGGAGTACTAACTATGGCTACACCTTC.